Sequencing of this TCR beta chain was carried out in a study of post-analysis software for immune sequencing data. The overall study: Included among the disease courses, which were recorded for the cohort, were relapsing-remitting, secondary progressive and progressive-relapsing multiple sclerosis. Study-wide points: F-measure co-clustering was strong for batch-matched samples. In patients, about 5 TRBV segments were more frequent than in controls, with TRBV5-6, TRBV5-1 and TRBV20-1 among them. Those with multiple sclerosis, the patient group, showed significantly lower normalized Chao1 diversity than controls.

Of note for this clonotype: As yet, its antigen is unknown.

Germline CDR1 is LNHDA and CDR2 is SQIVND (reference sequence). V dropped 5 bases and J dropped 4 bases, with 11 bases sitting between them. CDR3 size: 13 residues. TCR beta libraries were prepared from cDNA with unique molecular identifiers. With about 0.9 to 11 million T cells as the source, roughly 0.5 million cDNA molecules resulted. TCRdb reprocessed the PCR reads via MiXCR and lists one record per CDR3 protein. The sample carries about 760,000 distinct CDR3 sequences, 25% to 30% recorded once. The sequence was collected from a girl aged 10 to 17 with multiple sclerosis. The sample consisted of blood. The chain joins TRBV19 to TRBJ1-2, with D hard to call. In DNA form, the CDR3 reads TGTGCCAGTAGTCCGGCGAGGAGCTATGGCTACACCTTC. Protein sequence: CASSPARSYGYTF.